Following are 9 T cell receptor beta chains from one sample sequenced in a study of monozygotic twins with inflammatory bowel disease. With the 5' RACE reads reprocessed, TCRdb shows one record per CDR3 protein and no DNA. The sample data list approximately 420,000 distinct CDR3 sequences. What was sequenced was blood. Receptors were obtained from a human donor with ulcerative colitis or Crohn's disease, or a healthy co-twin of an affected twin (not recorded which).

The CDR3 loop is CASSLSGTEQYF. The chain uses TRBV7-9 and TRBJ2-7; TCRdb lists TRBD1, though no DNA is available to test this call. There are 12 residues in the CDR3. CDR1 is SEHNR and CDR2 is FQNEAQ in the germline V gene (reference sequence).

The chain employs TRBV5-1 and TRBJ1-1. Germline loops: CDR1 SGHRS, CDR2 YFSETQ. CDR3 length equals 13 residues. The CDR3 is CASSFAGTTEAFF. Using reference TRBV5-1 and TRBJ1-1 for the parts outside the CDR3, the full variable domain is KAGVTQTPRYLIKTRGQQVTLSCSPISGHRSVSWYQQTPGQGLQFLFEYFSETQRNKGNFPGRFSGRQFSNSRSEMNVSTLELGDSALYLCASSFAGTTEAFFGQGTRLTVV.

The CDR3 loop is CASSSRYNEQFF. The chain recombines TRBV27 with TRBJ2-1. This CDR3 spans 12 amino acids. Per germline, CDR1 MNHEY and CDR2 SMNVEV (reference sequence).

This chain joins TRBV6-5 and TRBJ2-1; the D gene TCRdb calls, TRBD2, cannot be checked with no DNA. Germline assignment: CDR1 MNHEY and CDR2 SVGAGI. The CDR3 is 11 residues long. The CDR3 region is CASTAGHEQFF.

The rearrangement links TRBV12-3 or TRBV12-4 to TRBJ1-2; TCRdb reports TRBD1, a call that lacks DNA to check it against. This CDR3 is built from 14 residues. The CDR3 protein is CASTIETGTHGYTF.

The chain joins TRBV5-1 to TRBJ1-6. Looked up from germline, CDR1 is SGHRS and CDR2 is YFSETQ. The CDR3 has 14 residues. Here the CDR3 reads CASSLQESRSPLHF.

The V gene is TRBV18, the J gene TRBJ1-1; TCRdb reports TRBD1, a call that lacks DNA to check it against. CDR3 length equals 17 residues. Germline CDR1 KGHSH, CDR2 LQKENI. CDR3: CASSPNSGTGLGTEAFF. The full variable domain, in which reference TRBV18 and TRBJ1-1 provide the parts outside the CDR3, is NAGVMQNPRHLVRRRGQEARLRCSPMKGHSHVYWYRQLPEEGLKFMVYLQKENIIDESGMPKERFSAEFPKEGPSILRIQQVVRGDSAAYFCASSPNSGTGLGTEAFFGQGTRLTVV.

CDR3 protein: CASSLAAGQSNYGYTF. The gene calls are TRBV7-2 and TRBJ1-2; as DNA is missing, the TRBD1 call by TCRdb cannot be tested. The CDR3 loop spans 16 amino acids. Germline CDR1 is SGHTA and CDR2 is FQGNSA.

The chain is built from TRBV14 and TRBJ2-2. Germline V gene sequence: CDR1 SGHDN, CDR2 FVKESK. The CDR3 length is 15 residues. CDR3 loop: CASSQVRLNTGELFF.